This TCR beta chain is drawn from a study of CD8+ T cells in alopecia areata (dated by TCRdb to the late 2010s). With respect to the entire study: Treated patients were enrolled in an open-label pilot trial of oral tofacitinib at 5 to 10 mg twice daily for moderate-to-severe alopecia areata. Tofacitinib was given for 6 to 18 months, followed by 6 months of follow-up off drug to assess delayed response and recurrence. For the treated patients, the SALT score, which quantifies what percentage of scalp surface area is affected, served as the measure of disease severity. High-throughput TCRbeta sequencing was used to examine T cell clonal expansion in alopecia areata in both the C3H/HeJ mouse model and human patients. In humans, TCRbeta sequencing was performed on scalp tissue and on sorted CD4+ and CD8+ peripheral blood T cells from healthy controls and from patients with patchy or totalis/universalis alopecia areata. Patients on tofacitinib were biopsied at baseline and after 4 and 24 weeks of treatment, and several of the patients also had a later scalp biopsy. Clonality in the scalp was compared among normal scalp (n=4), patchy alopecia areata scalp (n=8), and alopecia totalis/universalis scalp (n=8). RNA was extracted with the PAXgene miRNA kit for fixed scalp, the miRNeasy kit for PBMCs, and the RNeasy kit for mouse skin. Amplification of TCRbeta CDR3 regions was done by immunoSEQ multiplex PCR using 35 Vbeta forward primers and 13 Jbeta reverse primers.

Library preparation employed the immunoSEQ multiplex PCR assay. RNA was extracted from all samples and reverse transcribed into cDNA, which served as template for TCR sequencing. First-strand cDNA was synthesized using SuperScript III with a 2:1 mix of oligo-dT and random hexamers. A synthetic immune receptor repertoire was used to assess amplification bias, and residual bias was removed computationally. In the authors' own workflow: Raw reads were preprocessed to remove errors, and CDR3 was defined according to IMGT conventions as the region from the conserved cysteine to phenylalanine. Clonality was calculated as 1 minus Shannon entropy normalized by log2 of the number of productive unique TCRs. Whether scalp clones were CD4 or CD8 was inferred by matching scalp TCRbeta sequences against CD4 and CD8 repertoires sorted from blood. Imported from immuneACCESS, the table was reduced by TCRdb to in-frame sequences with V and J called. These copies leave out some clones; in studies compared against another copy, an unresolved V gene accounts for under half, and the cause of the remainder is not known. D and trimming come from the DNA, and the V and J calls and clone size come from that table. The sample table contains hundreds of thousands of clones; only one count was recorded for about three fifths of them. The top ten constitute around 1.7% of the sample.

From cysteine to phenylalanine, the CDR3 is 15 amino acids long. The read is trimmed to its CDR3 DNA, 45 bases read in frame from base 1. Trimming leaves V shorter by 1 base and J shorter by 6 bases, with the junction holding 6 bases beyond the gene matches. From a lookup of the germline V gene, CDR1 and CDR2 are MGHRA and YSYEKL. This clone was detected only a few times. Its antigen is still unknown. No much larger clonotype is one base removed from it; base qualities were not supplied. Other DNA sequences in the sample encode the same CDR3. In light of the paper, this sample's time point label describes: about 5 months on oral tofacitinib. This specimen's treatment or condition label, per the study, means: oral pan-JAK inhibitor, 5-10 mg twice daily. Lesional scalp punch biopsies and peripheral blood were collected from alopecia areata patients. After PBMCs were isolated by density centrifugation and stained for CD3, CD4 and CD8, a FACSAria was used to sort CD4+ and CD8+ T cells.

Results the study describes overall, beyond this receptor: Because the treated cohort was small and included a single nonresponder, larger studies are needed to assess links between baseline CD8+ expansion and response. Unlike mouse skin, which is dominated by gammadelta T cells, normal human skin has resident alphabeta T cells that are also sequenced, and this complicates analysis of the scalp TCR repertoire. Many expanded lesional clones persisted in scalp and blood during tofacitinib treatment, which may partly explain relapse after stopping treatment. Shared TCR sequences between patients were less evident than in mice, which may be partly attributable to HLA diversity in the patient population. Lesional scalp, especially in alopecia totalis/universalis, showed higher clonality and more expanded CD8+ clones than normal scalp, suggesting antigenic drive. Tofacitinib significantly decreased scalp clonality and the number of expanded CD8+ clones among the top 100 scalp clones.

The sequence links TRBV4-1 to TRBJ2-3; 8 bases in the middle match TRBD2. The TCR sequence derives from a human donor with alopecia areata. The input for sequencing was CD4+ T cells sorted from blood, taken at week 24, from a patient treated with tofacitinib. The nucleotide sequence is TGCGCCAGCAGCCAAGGGTCGGGGGGGGCGGATACGCAGTATTTT. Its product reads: CASSQGSGGADTQYF.